This entry lists 32 T cell receptor beta chains sequenced from one sample in a study of identical twins. TCRdb processed the 5' RACE reads anew with MiXCR; each CDR3 protein has one entry. The sample has 350,000 or so distinct CDR3 sequences, 9% to 10% seen once. The sample was naive T cells sorted from blood. Source of these receptors: a woman in her fifties or sixties in good health.

There are a few counts of this clonotype. The gene calls are TRBV2 and TRBJ2-7; D is undetermined. V lost 6 bases and J lost 6, with 15 bases in between. This CDR3 contains 13 residues. Per germline, CDR1 SNHLY and CDR2 FYNNEI. In nucleotides, the CDR3 is TGTGCCAGCAGCAGTCCTTTCGCCCTCGAGCAGTACTTC. Amino acid sequence: CASSSPFALEQYF.

The V call is TRBV5-4, the J call TRBJ2-1; 8 bases are a match to TRBD2. The CDR3 has 13 amino acids. From germline, CDR1 is SGHNT and CDR2 YYREEE (reference sequence). The trim removed 4 bases at V and 5 bases at J, leaving 2 bases unmatched. The CDR3 is CASSTTSDNEQFF. The CDR3 coding sequence is TGTGCCAGCAGCACGACTAGCGACAATGAGCAGTTCTTC.

V gene TRBV25-1 combines with J gene TRBJ2-2; 8 bases fit TRBD1. Germline lookup yields CDR1 MGHDK and CDR2 SYGVNS. V gave up 7 bases and J gave up 6 bases; unmatched junction bases: 4. The CDR3 contains 13 residues. The DNA of the CDR3 is TGTGCCAGCAAGGGGACAGGCCCCGGGGAGCTGTTTTTT. Translating it yields CASKGTGPGELFF.

This clonotype was detected many times. The genes are TRBV5-1 and TRBJ2-1, with D unresolved. Germline lookup yields CDR1 SGHRS and CDR2 YFSETQ. The CDR3 extends over 12 amino acids. Trimming took 0 bases from V and 8 from J, leaving 6 bases between them. The CDR3 region is CASSLVPHEQFF. The CDR3 bases are TGCGCCAGCAGCTTGGTTCCCCATGAGCAGTTCTTC.

In this sample, this clonotype turned up a few times. J is TRBJ2-7 and V is TRBV7-9, with no clear D. V dropped 0 bases and J dropped 2 bases, with 8 bases sitting between them. From germline, CDR1 is SEHNR and CDR2 FQNEAQ (reference sequence). This CDR3 spans 14 amino acids. Here the CDR3 DNA reads TGTGCCAGCAGCTTAGCTGCCTCGACCTACGAGCAGTACTTC. Residues: CASSLAASTYEQYF.

V usage is TRBV20-1 and J usage is TRBJ2-2, with TRBD2 matching over 8 bases. The trim removed 2 bases at V and 7 bases at J, leaving 6 bases unmatched. This CDR3 comprises 14 residues. Germline V lookup: CDR1 DFQATT, CDR2 SNEGSKA (reference sequence). CDR3 DNA: TGCAGTGCTAGAAAAGCGGGAGTTGACGGGGAGCTGTTTTTT. Translated: CSARKAGVDGELFF.

This clonotype was observed a few times. The chain couples TRBV10-3 to TRBJ2-2, with TRBD1 as a possible D gene (5 bases). Germline assignment: CDR1 ENHRY and CDR2 SYGVKD. Trimming cost V 5 bases and J 2 bases, with 18 bases left between them. The CDR3 length is 17 residues. The CDR3 coding sequence is TGTGCCATCAGTTCAGACAGTAAGCCTGGAAACACCGGGGAGCTGTTTTTT. Its protein product is CAISSDSKPGNTGELFF.

The J gene is TRBJ1-5, the V gene TRBV10-1; no definite D call. Trimming removed 0 bases at V and 3 bases at J, with 9 bases between. This CDR3 is 15 amino acids long. Looked up from germline, CDR1 is WNHNN and CDR2 is SYGVQD (reference sequence). This chain's CDR3 is CASSESRGINQPQHF. The CDR3 coding sequence is TGCGCCAGCAGTGAGTCGAGAGGAATCAATCAGCCCCAGCATTTT.

Turning to this clonotype: An end of the junction does not agree with germline; a read error may underlie this. This chain uses TRBV12-3 or TRBV12-4 with TRBJ2-3; 8 nucleotides match TRBD2. There are 13 residues in the CDR3. CDR3 nucleotide sequence: TGTGCCAGCAGCCGGACTAGCAGAGATACGCAGTATTTT. Amino acids: CASSRTSRDTQYF.

J is TRBJ2-3 and V is TRBV20-1, with TRBD2 matching over 9 bases. The CDR3 is 12 residues long. The V and J ends lost 3 bases and 14 bases, in that order; junction bases with no gene match: 9. Looked up from germline, CDR1 is DFQATT and CDR2 is SNEGSKA (reference sequence). CDR3 coding DNA: TGCAGTGCTAGGCCCCCGGGACTAGCAATGTATTTT. It is translated as CSARPPGLAMYF.

This clonotype was counted between two and nine times. V is TRBV20-1 and J is TRBJ2-1; 10 positions agree with TRBD2. The trim removed 6 bases at V and 6 bases at J, leaving 20 bases unmatched. CDR3 length: 18 amino acids. The germline V gene encodes CDR1 DFQATT and CDR2 SNEGSKA (reference sequence). The CDR3 nucleotides are TGCAGTGCCCTTGATTGGGCTAGCGGGAGTCTTCCTGGCAATGAGCAGTTCTTC. Its translation: CSALDWASGSLPGNEQFF.

A few counts support this clonotype. The chain carries TRBV29-1 and TRBJ1-2; 7 nucleotides agree with TRBD1. Looked up from germline, CDR1 is SQVTM and CDR2 is ANQGSEA. This CDR3 is 13 amino acids long. V shed 1 base and J 4 bases; nucleotides not matched to a gene: 3. CDR3 region: CSVEARDSYGYTF. CDR3 coding DNA: TGCAGCGTTGAAGCCCGGGACAGCTATGGCTACACCTTC.

The table lists this clonotype with a few counts. The chain employs TRBV4-1 and TRBJ1-2; D call uncertain. V lost 1 base, J lost 0 bases, and 12 bases lay in between. The germline CDR1 and CDR2 sequences are MGHRA and YSYEKL. The CDR3 sequence is 16 residues long. CDR3 coding DNA: TGCGCCAGCAGCCAAGGTCTTTTAGGAACTAACTATGGCTACACCTTC. It codes for CASSQGLLGTNYGYTF.

The chain combines TRBV5-5 with TRBJ2-7, with D tentatively TRBD1 (6 bases). CDR3 length: 12 amino acids. Trimming removed 6 bases from V and 6 bases from J, with 13 bases in between. The germline CDR1 and CDR2 sequences are SGHKS and YYEKEE (reference sequence). CDR3: CASTLGGAEQYF. The CDR3 region has the DNA TGTGCCAGCACTTTAGGGGGAGCCGAGCAGTACTTC.

This clonotype was detected ten times or more. The chain recombines TRBV2 with TRBJ2-7; D remains unclear. Deletions cut 3 bases from V and 2 bases from J, with 8 bases between. The CDR3 has 13 amino acids. Germline CDR1 reads SNHLY; CDR2 reads FYNNEI. The CDR3 DNA follows: TGTGCCAGCAGTGAGCACAGAACCTACGAGCAGTACGTC. Residues: CASSEHRTYEQYV.

There are a few counts of this clonotype. This sequence joins TRBV19 and TRBJ2-1; D is possibly TRBD2 (6 bases). V lost 3 bases, J lost 4 bases, and 10 bases lay in between. The CDR3 runs to 14 residues. The germline V gene encodes CDR1 LNHDA and CDR2 SQIVND (reference sequence). Here the CDR3 DNA reads TGTGCCAGTAGTATGCCCAGCGGGTACAATGAGCAGTTCTTC. Translating gives CASSMPSGYNEQFF.

This rearrangement joins TRBV4-2 to TRBJ1-2; no definite D call. Germline lookup yields CDR1 LGHNA and CDR2 YNFKEQ. V shed 0 bases and J shed 3 bases, with 5 bases lying between them. CDR3 length equals 13 residues. The CDR3 DNA is TGTGCCAGCAGCCAAGATCAATACTATGGCTACACCTTC. Its translation: CASSQDQYYGYTF.

This clonotype was observed a few times. The chain couples TRBV27 to TRBJ2-1; 9 bases line up with TRBD1. V was clipped by 7 bases and J by 4 bases; unmatched bases: 11. Germline assignment: CDR1 MNHEY and CDR2 SMNVEV (reference sequence). The CDR3 loop spans 16 amino acids. The chain's CDR3 is CASTLFSGQGYNEQFF. CDR3 DNA: TGTGCCAGCACCCTTTTTTCGGGACAGGGATACAATGAGCAGTTCTTC.

This clonotype was observed a handful of times. The rearrangement joins TRBV2 to TRBJ1-1, with D possibly matching TRBD1 (6 bases). This CDR3 spans 15 amino acids. Germline lookup yields CDR1 SNHLY and CDR2 FYNNEI. Trimming removed 9 bases from V and 1 base from J, with 18 bases in between. The CDR3 here is CARGDRGRRNTEAFF. In DNA form, the CDR3 reads TGTGCCAGGGGGGATCGGGGGCGCCGGAACACTGAAGCTTTCTTT.

This clonotype has a count of ten or more. The chain is built from TRBV4-1 and TRBJ2-1; D gene unclear. The V gene lost 1 base and the J gene lost 0 bases, with 7 bases spanning the gap. The CDR3 length is 15 residues. In germline, CDR1 is MGHRA, CDR2 YSYEKL. The CDR3 reads CASSQGWSSYNEQFF. The CDR3 DNA follows: TGCGCCAGCAGCCAAGGCTGGAGCTCCTACAATGAGCAGTTCTTC.

This clonotype was counted at least ten times. The chain links TRBV29-1 to TRBJ2-1; D unclear. The germline CDR1 and CDR2 sequences are SQVTM and ANQGSEA. The CDR3 totals 11 residues. Trimming removed 1 base at V and 10 bases at J, with 8 bases between. The CDR3 loop reads CSVEVLGEQFF. Written as DNA, the CDR3 is TGCAGCGTTGAAGTCTTGGGCGAGCAGTTCTTC.

This clonotype was detected many times. This chain joins TRBV10-3 and TRBJ1-5; D remains ambiguous. The germline V and J ends were trimmed by 3 bases and 3 bases, with 9 bases remaining between them. Germline V CDR1 and CDR2: ENHRY, SYGVKD. This CDR3 contains 14 residues. The CDR3: CAISDGFNNQPQHF. The CDR3, as DNA: TGTGCCATCAGTGACGGTTTCAACAATCAGCCCCAGCATTTT.

This clonotype was observed a few times. The chain links TRBV19 to TRBJ1-2, with D possibly being TRBD1 (5 bases). Germline loops: CDR1 LNHDA, CDR2 SQIVND (reference sequence). V lost 7 bases and J 5 bases, leaving 17 bases between the germline ends. This CDR3 contains 14 residues. CDR3 in amino acids: CASTNPGPNYGYTF. The CDR3 region has the DNA TGTGCCAGTACCAACCCGGGACCCAATTATGGCTACACCTTC.

A few counts support this clonotype. CDR3 bases: TGCGCCAGCAGCGAGGGTCTCTCTGGAAACACCATATATTTT. Its translation is CASSEGLSGNTIYF. V gene TRBV5-1 combines with J gene TRBJ1-3, with unresolved D. V lost 4 bases and J 0 bases, leaving 8 bases between the germline ends. Germline V CDR1 and CDR2: SGHRS, YFSETQ. The CDR3 sequence is 14 residues long.

This clonotype has a handful of counts. The J gene is TRBJ1-4, the V gene TRBV20-1; TRBD1 agrees at 7 bases. V gave up 6 bases and J gave up 8 bases; unmatched junction bases: 6. This CDR3 contains 12 residues. Germline V gene sequence: CDR1 DFQATT, CDR2 SNEGSKA (reference sequence). The CDR3 reads CSADDRVEKLFF. CDR3 DNA: TGCAGTGCCGACGACAGGGTCGAAAAACTGTTTTTT.

Only a few counts were recorded for this clonotype. The rearrangement joins TRBV3-1 to TRBJ2-7; TRBD2 matches at 11 bases. Germline loops: CDR1 LGHDT, CDR2 YNNKEL (reference sequence). Trimming cost V 3 bases and J 10 bases; bases outside gene matches: 11. The CDR3 totals 15 residues. DNA for the CDR3: TGTGCCAGCAGCCATTCTGGAGGACTAGCGGGCCGACAGTACGTC. This gives the protein CASSHSGGLAGRQYV.

The chain uses TRBV6-6 and TRBJ2-1; TRBD1 aligns across 10 bases. The germline gives CDR1 MNHNY, CDR2 SVGAGI (reference sequence). The CDR3 runs 13 residues. V shed 8 bases, J shed 5 bases, and the junction held 3 bases outside the gene matches. CDR3 sequence: CASGGTGDNEQFF. The CDR3 DNA reads TGTGCCAGCGGTGGGACAGGGGACAATGAGCAGTTCTTC.

This clonotype was seen more than once but under ten times. The rearrangement links TRBV3-1 to TRBJ2-2; 7 bases agree with TRBD1. CDR1 and CDR2 (germline): LGHDT, YNNKEL (reference sequence). The J segment lost 5 bases and the V segment lost 0 bases, leaving 6 bases of the junction unmatched. This CDR3 has 16 residues. The CDR3 spells CASSQDFTGDTGELFF. The CDR3 bases are TGTGCCAGCAGCCAAGATTTCACAGGGGATACCGGGGAGCTGTTTTTT.

V gene TRBV9 combines with J gene TRBJ2-2; D gene unclear. The CDR3 consists of 15 residues. Germline CDR1 is SGDLS and CDR2 is YYNGEE. Trimming shortened V by 1 base and J by 1 base, and 8 bases separated the two germline ends. In nucleotides, the CDR3 is TGTGCCAGCAGCGTATCGACGGTGAACACCGGGGAGCTGTTTTTT. Translated, it gives CASSVSTVNTGELFF.

This clonotype was counted at least ten times. This chain connects TRBV29-1 to TRBJ2-5, with a tentative D call TRBD2 (7 bases). The CDR3 loop spans 14 amino acids. V lost 7 bases, J lost 4 bases, and 19 bases lay in between. CDR1 is SQVTM and CDR2 is ANQGSEA in the germline V gene. The CDR3: CSAGGGGGPETQYF. The DNA for the CDR3 is TGCAGCGCCGGGGGTGGCGGGGGCCCAGAGACCCAGTACTTC.

This clonotype was recorded at least ten times. V is TRBV12-5 and J is TRBJ2-7; TRBD2 might be the D (5 bases). This CDR3 has 17 residues. The germline gives CDR1 LGHNT, CDR2 FRNRAP. V was pared by 5 bases and J by 2 bases, with 22 bases between. CDR3 DNA: TGTGCTAGTGGTCCCCCTCTTGAAGTAGAGGAGGCCTACGAGCAGTACGTC. This gives the protein CASGPPLEVEEAYEQYV.

The table lists this clonotype with many counts. The chain employs TRBV24-1 and TRBJ2-5; 8 bases are shared with TRBD2. Losses at the gene ends were 5 bases for V and 3 bases for J; bases not matched to a gene: 1. The CDR3 runs to 13 residues. From germline, CDR1 is KGHDR and CDR2 SFDVKD. The CDR3 sequence: CATSGAGEETQYF. Written as DNA, the CDR3 is TGTGCCACCAGTGGAGCGGGAGAAGAGACCCAGTACTTC.